This T cell receptor (beta chain) comes out of a study of glioma-infiltrating T cells listed by TCRdb under 2016. In the study overall: TCR alpha- and beta-chain repertoires were sequenced from glioma tissue, non-neoplastic brain tissue and matched peripheral blood mononuclear cells. Each tissue-infiltrating repertoire was compared with the same patient's peripheral blood repertoire to measure divergence between tissue and blood T-cell populations. The paired cohort comprised three low-grade glioma patients, about eight primary glioblastoma patients and three non-glioma patients contributing non-neoplastic brain tissue.

TCR alpha and beta CDR3 regions were amplified with the iRepertoire nested amplicon-rescue multiplex PCR (arm-PCR) platform from RNA. One-step reverse transcription and amplification used about 95-400 ng of tissue mRNA or PBMC total RNA as input. After bead purification, a secondary multiplex PCR added Illumina adapters, and libraries were gel-purified between 200 and 400 bp. Libraries carried internal 6-nucleotide barcodes used for demultiplexing. Sequencing of the libraries was done on an Illumina MiSeq using 2x220 or 2x250 nucleotide paired-end reads. For the original study's pipeline: Paired reads were merged with FLASH 1.2.11 and aligned to the GRCh37 human genome with BWA-MEM before extracting TRA and TRB reads. An IMGT-derived reference of cassette sequences and CDR3 motifs, with pseudogenes included, was used for V and J assignment. Three-frame translation of reads was performed, and productive CDR3s were defined as those with a C...FGXG motif and no stop codons. Unique combinations of V-J cassette pair and CDR3 amino acid sequence were defined as clonotypes. Reads were filtered by Hamming distance, thresholded by each sample's sequence error rate in mapped regions. TCRdb redid the processing of the public reads, applying fastp at Q25 and MiXCR, and retained in-frame beta chains. Rows with one shared CDR3 protein collapse into an entry with the most common genes and DNA. TCRdb, rather than the study authors, made the V and J calls. The sample contains under 150,000 distinct CDR3 sequences, about 22% of them found a single time. Of the sample, around 28% is held by the ten largest clones.

Beyond this particular receptor, the publication reports: Only a very small number of CDR3 sequences turned up in both tissue and blood, a result put down to high CDR3 diversity combined with limited sampling. VJ-independent divergence between tissue and blood was lower than expected in non-neoplastic patients but higher than expected in all gliomas, particularly low-grade gliomas. Group comparisons were based on small numbers of patients: three non-neoplastic, three low-grade glioma and seven to nine glioblastoma patients.

This clonotype occurred many times. Its specific antigen is unknown. Base-call qualities are not available, and no considerably larger clone is one nucleotide away. The CDR3 holds 15 amino acids from the cysteine to the phenylalanine. Just CDR3 DNA is preserved here, 45 bases in frame from base 1. From the germline V gene, CDR1 is MNHNS and CDR2 is SASEGT. The junction shows trimming of 5 bases on V and 9 bases on J, plus 17 bases between the germline ends. The material sequenced was glioma tissue, nonneoplastic brain tissue, or PBMCs (not recorded which). This chain is built from TRBV6-1 and TRBJ1-6, with the D gene call left open. This TCR was recovered from a human donor with low-grade glioma or glioblastoma, undergoing nonglioma brain surgery, or in good health (not recorded which). The CDR3 amino acid sequence is: CASSRDGSLGSPLHF. The DNA is as follows: TGTGCCAGCAGTCGAGACGGGTCGCTAGGTTCACCCCTCCACTTT.